This entry lists 3 T cell receptor beta chains sequenced from one sample in a study of T cells in localized non-small cell lung cancer. TCRdb's copy holds only in-frame clones and misses some; the assay was immunoSEQ multiplex PCR. The sample shows about 39,000 clones, roughly 77% of them seen only once. The sample was PBMCs, taken before any cancer treatment. Every receptor here comes from a woman aged 40-75 years with stage II squamous cell lung carcinoma.

This clone was counted only a few times. The chain is built from TRBV7-2 and TRBJ1-6, with D perhaps matching TRBD1 (6 bases). The CDR3 has 17 amino acids. Trimming pared 5 bases from V and 3 bases from J, leaving 17 bases between. The germline gives CDR1 SGHTA, CDR2 FQGNSA. CDR3 DNA sequence: TGTGCCAGCAGCGTAGGACCAGGGGCTGACTATAATTCACCCCTCCACTTT. As protein: CASSVGPGADYNSPLHF.

V gene TRBV19 combines with J gene TRBJ1-1; the D gene is possibly TRBD1 (5 bases). V lost 8 bases to trimming and J lost 11 bases, with 18 bases between them. This CDR3 has 12 residues. Germline lookup yields CDR1 LNHDA and CDR2 SQIVND (reference sequence). In DNA, the CDR3 is TGTGCCAGTGTTTCGGGGGGAAGACGCGCTTTCTTT. Protein sequence: CASVSGGRRAFF.

The V gene is TRBV4-2, the J gene TRBJ2-1, with 7 bases lining up with TRBD2. CDR3 length: 14 residues. The trim removed 3 bases at V and 8 bases at J, leaving 7 bases unmatched. Germline V CDR1 and CDR2: LGHNA, YNFKEQ. Here the CDR3 reads CASSQAREGYEQFF. In DNA form, the CDR3 reads TGTGCCAGCAGCCAGGCTAGGGAGGGGTATGAGCAGTTCTTC.